This T cell receptor beta chain is from a study of identical twins. One entry per CDR3 protein, called by TCRdb with MiXCR from the 5' RACE reads. The repertoire holds hundreds of thousands of distinct CDR3 sequences, with 21% as singletons. Germline lookup yields CDR1 MNHNS and CDR2 SASEGT. Trimming took 6 bases from V and 1 from J, leaving 9 bases between them. The CDR3 extends over 13 amino acids. This clonotype has only a few counts. The data were also submitted as part of a second study, on T cells expressing NK-cell markers. That work states: According to the study, TCR beta repertoires originated from sorted CD3+CD56+NKG2C+, CD3+CD56+NKG2C- and CD3+CD56-NKG2C+ T cells. In several donors, dominant CD3+CD56+NKG2C+ clones formed about 1.0-7.5% of CD8+ cells.

The chain is built from TRBV6-1 and TRBJ1-1; D unclear. This receptor was obtained from a woman in her late teens or twenties in good health. Sequencing used PBMCs. This chain's CDR3 is CASRPRENTEAFF. The CDR3, as DNA: TGTGCCAGCAGGCCTCGGGAGAACACTGAAGCTTTCTTT.